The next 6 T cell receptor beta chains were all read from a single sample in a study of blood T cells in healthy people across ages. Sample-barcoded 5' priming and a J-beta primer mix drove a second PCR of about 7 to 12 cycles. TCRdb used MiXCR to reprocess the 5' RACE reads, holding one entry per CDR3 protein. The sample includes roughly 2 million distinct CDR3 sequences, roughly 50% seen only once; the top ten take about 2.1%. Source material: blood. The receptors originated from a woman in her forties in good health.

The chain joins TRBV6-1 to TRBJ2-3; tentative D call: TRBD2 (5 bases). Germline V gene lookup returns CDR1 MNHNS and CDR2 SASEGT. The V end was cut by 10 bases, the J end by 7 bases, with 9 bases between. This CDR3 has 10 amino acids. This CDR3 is CATTGYTQYF. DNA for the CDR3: TGTGCCACGACGGGGTATACGCAGTATTTT.

In DNA, the CDR3 is TGTGCCAGCAGCGTAGGGGATTATTCACCCCTCCACTTT. Protein product: CASSVGDYSPLHF. The chain uses TRBV9 and TRBJ1-6; D is uncertain. V was shortened by 0 bases and J by 8 bases, with 6 bases between the two germline ends. The germline V gene encodes CDR1 SGDLS and CDR2 YYNGEE. The CDR3 extends over 13 amino acids.

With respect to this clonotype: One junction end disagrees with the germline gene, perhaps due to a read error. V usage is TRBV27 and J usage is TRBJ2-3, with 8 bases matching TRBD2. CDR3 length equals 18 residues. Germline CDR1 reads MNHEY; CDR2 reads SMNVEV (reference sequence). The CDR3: CAGSLRRVAGGATDTQYF. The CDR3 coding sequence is TGTGCCGGCAGTTTACGACGCGTGGCGGGGGGTGCCACAGATACGCAGTATTTT.

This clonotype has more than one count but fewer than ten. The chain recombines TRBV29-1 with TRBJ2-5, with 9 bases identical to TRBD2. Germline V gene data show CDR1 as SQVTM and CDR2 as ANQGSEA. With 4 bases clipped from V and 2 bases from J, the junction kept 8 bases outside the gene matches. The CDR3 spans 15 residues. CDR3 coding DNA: TGCAGCGTTGTGGGACTAGCATCCCCTCAAGAGACCCAGTACTTC. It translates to CSVVGLASPQETQYF.

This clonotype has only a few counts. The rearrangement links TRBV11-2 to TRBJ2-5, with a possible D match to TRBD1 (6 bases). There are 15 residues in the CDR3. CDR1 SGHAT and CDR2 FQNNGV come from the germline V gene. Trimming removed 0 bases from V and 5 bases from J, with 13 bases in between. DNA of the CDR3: TGTGCCAGCAGCTTAGAGCCCGGACAGCGGGAGACCCAGTACTTC. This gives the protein CASSLEPGQRETQYF.

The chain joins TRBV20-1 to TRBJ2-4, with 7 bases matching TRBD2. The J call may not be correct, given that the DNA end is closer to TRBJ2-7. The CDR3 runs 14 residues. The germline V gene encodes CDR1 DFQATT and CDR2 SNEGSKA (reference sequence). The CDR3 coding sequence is TGCAGTGCTAGTGGGGCTAGCGGATACTACGAGCAGTACTTC. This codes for CSASGASGYYEQYF.